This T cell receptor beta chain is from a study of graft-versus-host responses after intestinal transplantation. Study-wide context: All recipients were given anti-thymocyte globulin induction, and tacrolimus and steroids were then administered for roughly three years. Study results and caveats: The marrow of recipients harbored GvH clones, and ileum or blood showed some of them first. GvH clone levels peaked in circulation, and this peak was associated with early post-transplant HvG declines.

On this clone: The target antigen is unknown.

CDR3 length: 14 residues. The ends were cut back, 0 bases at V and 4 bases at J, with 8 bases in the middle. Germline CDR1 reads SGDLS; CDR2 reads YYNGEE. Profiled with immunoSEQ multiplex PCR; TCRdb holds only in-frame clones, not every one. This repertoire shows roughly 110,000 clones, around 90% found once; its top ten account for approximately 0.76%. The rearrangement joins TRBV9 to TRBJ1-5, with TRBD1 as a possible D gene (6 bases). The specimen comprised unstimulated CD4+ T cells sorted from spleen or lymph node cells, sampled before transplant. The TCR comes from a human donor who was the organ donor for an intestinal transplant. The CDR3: CASSVGGQNQPQHF. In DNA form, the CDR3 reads TGTGCCAGCAGCGTAGGGGGGCAGAATCAGCCCCAGCATTTT.